The 8 T cell receptor beta chains in this list originate from one sample, sequenced in a study of cytomegalovirus exposure and HLA in healthy donors. PCR involved 60 Vbeta and 13 Jbeta primers. The data were produced by immunoSEQ multiplex PCR, yet TCRdb's version contains in-frame clones alone and is incomplete. This table has over 110,000 clones, 70% to 80% appearing once. Sequenced input: PBMCs. These receptors all stem from a woman aged 45 to 65 in good health and CMV-seropositive.

This chain uses TRBV2 with TRBJ1-1; the match to TRBD1 covers 9 bases. Germline trimming cut 7 bases from V and 4 bases from J; bases unmatched to any gene: 13. The CDR3 length is 16 residues. CDR1 SNHLY and CDR2 FYNNEI come from the germline V gene. The CDR3 nucleotides are TGTGCCAGCATCCGGACAGGGGAAGGTAGAAGCACTGAAGCTTTCTTT. Amino acids: CASIRTGEGRSTEAFF.

The V and J genes are TRBV2 and TRBJ2-3; 13 bases agree with TRBD2. Germline V gene data show CDR1 as SNHLY and CDR2 as FYNNEI. Trimming cost V 7 bases and J 4 bases; bases outside gene matches: 5. There are 15 residues in the CDR3. The CDR3 DNA follows: TGTGCCAGCACCACTAGCGGGGGGGCATCAGATACGCAGTATTTT. It is translated as CASTTSGGASDTQYF. Combining the CDR3 with reference TRBV2 and TRBJ2-3 gives the whole variable domain EPEVTQTPSHQVTQMGQEVILRCVPISNHLYFYWYRQILGQKVEFLVSFYNNEISEKSEIFDDQFSVERPDGSNFTLKIRSTKLEDSAMYFCASTTSGGASDTQYFGPGTRLTVL.

This rearrangement joins TRBV11-3 to TRBJ2-5; D is perhaps TRBD1 (6 bases). Trimming removed 5 bases from V and 5 bases from J, with 9 bases in between. This CDR3 spans 12 amino acids. Germline assignment: CDR1 SGHNT and CDR2 YENEEA. Here the CDR3 DNA reads TGTGCCAGCAGCCCAGGGGACGAGACCCAGTACTTC. This gives the protein CASSPGDETQYF.

This chain uses TRBV27 with TRBJ2-2; 10 nucleotides agree with TRBD2. Germline CDR1 and CDR2: MNHEY and SMNVEV (reference sequence). Trimming at V came to 2 bases and at J to 6 bases, leaving 12 bases not matched to a gene. This CDR3 region has 18 residues. CDR3 DNA sequence: TGTGCCAGCAGTTTAACTCTGGAGCGGGGGGGCCTCCCCGGGGAGCTGTTTTTT. It specifies CASSLTLERGGLPGELFF.

The chain combines TRBV18 with TRBJ2-7; tentative D call: TRBD2 (5 bases). Germline loops: CDR1 KGHSH, CDR2 LQKENI. Trimming stripped 3 bases from V and 3 bases from J, with 15 bases between. The CDR3 has 15 amino acids. The CDR3 spells CASSPASGIVYEQYF. CDR3 DNA: TGTGCCAGCTCACCGGCCTCGGGGATAGTCTACGAGCAGTACTTC.

V gene TRBV18 combines with J gene TRBJ1-1; D is ambiguous. The germline V gene has CDR1 KGHSH and CDR2 LQKENI. The CDR3 sequence is 15 residues long. The V end lost 0 bases, the J end lost 5 bases, and 13 bases lay between the germline ends. The CDR3 region has the DNA TGTGCCAGCTCACCACCGAATACGGGATGGACTGAAGCTTTCTTT. Translation gives CASSPPNTGWTEAFF. Full variable domain (remainder filled in from reference TRBV18 and TRBJ1-1): NAGVMQNPRHLVRRRGQEARLRCSPMKGHSHVYWYRQLPEEGLKFMVYLQKENIIDESGMPKERFSAEFPKEGPSILRIQQVVRGDSAAYFCASSPPNTGWTEAFFGQGTRLTVV.

This clone appeared a single time. The V and J genes are TRBV7-9 and TRBJ2-7; D is possibly TRBD1 (5 bases). Germline loops: CDR1 SEHNR, CDR2 FQNEAQ (reference sequence). CDR3 length: 12 residues. The V end was cut by 5 bases, the J end by 3 bases, with 8 bases between. The CDR3 is CASSIDSYEQYF. The CDR3 nucleotides are TGTGCCAGCAGCATAGACAGCTACGAGCAGTACTTC.

V and J are TRBV7-9 and TRBJ2-7, with 8 bases aligning to TRBD1. Germline values: CDR1 SEHNR, CDR2 FQNEAQ (reference sequence). V lost 3 bases, J lost 5 bases, and 9 bases stayed unmatched. This CDR3 is 15 amino acids long. This CDR3 reads CASSLRSGTGNEQYF. CDR3 sequence (DNA): TGTGCCAGCAGCTTGCGATCCGGGACAGGTAACGAGCAGTACTTC.